Below are 3 T cell receptor beta chains sequenced from a single sample in a study of PD-1 blockade in classical Hodgkin lymphoma. Every patient was affected by relapse after autologous stem cell transplantation, while exposure to brentuximab vedotin was not uniform. The assay was immunoSEQ multiplex PCR, and TCRdb's table has in-frame clones only and misses some. The sample lists under 20,000 clones; around 86% were seen once. Sequences were derived from peripheral blood mononuclear cells (PBMCs), sampled before the second cycle of nivolumab. The receptors come from a human donor with classical Hodgkin lymphoma.

The V call is TRBV5-1, the J call TRBJ1-1; the D gene is possibly TRBD1 (5 bases). This CDR3 comprises 16 residues. Trimming shortened V by 0 bases and J by 4 bases, and 16 bases separated the two germline ends. Per the germline V gene, CDR1 is SGHRS and CDR2 is YFSETQ. The CDR3 nucleotides are TGCGCCAGCAGCTTGGCCGGTGGGGCTCTGAGCACTGAAGCTTTCTTT. Amino acid sequence: CASSLAGGALSTEAFF.

The chain recombines TRBV27 with TRBJ2-1; TRBD2 agrees at 12 bases. The CDR3 is made up of 19 amino acids. V shed 5 bases and J 0 bases; nucleotides not matched to a gene: 11. Germline CDR1 and CDR2: MNHEY and SMNVEV (reference sequence). DNA for the CDR3: TGTGCCAGCAGTCTAGCGGGGGGGCCTTATTCCAGCTCCTACAATGAGCAGTTCTTC. This gives the protein CASSLAGGPYSSSYNEQFF.

The V call is TRBV28, the J call TRBJ1-4; D unresolved. Germline CDR1 reads MDHEN; CDR2 reads SYDVKM. The V end was cut by 3 bases, the J end by 8 bases, with 10 bases between. This CDR3 has 13 amino acids. CDR3 coding DNA: TGTGCCAGCAGTTTCGTACAGCAGGAAAAACTGTTTTTT. This codes for CASSFVQQEKLFF.